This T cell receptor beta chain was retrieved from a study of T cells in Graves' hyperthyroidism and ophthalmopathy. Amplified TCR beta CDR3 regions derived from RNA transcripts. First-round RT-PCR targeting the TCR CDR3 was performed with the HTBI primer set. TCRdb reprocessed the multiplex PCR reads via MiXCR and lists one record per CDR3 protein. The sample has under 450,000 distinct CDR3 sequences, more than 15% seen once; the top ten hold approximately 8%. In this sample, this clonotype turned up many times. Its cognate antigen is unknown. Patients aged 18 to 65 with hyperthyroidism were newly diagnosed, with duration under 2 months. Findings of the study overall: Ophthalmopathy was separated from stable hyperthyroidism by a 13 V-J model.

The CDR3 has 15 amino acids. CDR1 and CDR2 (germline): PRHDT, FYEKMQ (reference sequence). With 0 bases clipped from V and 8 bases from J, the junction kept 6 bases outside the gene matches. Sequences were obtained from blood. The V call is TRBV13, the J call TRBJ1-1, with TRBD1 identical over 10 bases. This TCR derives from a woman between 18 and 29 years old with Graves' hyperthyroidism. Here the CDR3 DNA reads TGTGCCAGCAGCTTAGGTGACAGGGGGCTTTCCGAAGCTTTCTTT. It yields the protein CASSLGDRGLSEAFF.